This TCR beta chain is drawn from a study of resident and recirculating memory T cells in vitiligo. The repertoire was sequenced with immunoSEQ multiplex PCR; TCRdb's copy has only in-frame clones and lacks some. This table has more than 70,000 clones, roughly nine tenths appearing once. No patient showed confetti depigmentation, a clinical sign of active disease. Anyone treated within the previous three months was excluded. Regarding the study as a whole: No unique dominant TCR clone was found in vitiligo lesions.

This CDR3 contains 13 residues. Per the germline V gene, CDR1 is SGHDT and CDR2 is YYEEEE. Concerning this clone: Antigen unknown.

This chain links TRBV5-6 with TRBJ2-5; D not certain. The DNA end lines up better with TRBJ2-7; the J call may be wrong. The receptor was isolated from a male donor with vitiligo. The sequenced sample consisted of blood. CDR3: CASRTWATYEQYF. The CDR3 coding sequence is TGTGCCAGCCGCACTTGGGCGACCTACGAGCAGTACTTC.